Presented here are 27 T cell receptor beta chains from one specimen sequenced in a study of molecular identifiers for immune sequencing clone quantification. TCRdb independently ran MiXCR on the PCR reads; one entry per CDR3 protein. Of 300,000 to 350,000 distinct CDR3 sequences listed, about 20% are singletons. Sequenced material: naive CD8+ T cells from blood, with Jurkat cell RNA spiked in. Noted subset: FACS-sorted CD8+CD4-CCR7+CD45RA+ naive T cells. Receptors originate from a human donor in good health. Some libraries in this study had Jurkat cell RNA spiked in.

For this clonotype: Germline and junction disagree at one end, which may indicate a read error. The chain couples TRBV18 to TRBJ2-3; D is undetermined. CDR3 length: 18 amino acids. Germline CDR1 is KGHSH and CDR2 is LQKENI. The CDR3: CAGSPPLVGLVVPDTQYF. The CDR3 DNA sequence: TGTGCCGGCTCACCACCTTTGGTTGGGCTAGTCGTCCCAGATACGCAGTATTTT.

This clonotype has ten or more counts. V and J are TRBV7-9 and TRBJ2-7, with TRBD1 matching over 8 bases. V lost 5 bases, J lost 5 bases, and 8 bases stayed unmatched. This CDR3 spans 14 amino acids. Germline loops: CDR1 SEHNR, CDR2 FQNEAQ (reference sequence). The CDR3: CASSPGQGIDEQYF. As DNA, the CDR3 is TGTGCCAGCAGCCCCGGACAGGGTATAGACGAGCAGTACTTC.

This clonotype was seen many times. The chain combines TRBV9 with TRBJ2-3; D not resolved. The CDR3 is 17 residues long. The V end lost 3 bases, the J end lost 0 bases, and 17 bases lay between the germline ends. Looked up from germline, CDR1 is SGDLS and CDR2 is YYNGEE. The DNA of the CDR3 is TGTGCCAGCAGCGAAAACTCATTAGCAGCGAGCACAGATACGCAGTATTTT. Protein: CASSENSLAASTDTQYF.

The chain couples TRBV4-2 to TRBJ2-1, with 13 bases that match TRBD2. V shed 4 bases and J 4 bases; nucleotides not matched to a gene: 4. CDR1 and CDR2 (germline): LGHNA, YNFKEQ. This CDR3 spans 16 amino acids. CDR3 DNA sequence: TGTGCCAGCAGCCCAGGGACTAGCGGGAAATACAATGAGCAGTTCTTC. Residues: CASSPGTSGKYNEQFF.

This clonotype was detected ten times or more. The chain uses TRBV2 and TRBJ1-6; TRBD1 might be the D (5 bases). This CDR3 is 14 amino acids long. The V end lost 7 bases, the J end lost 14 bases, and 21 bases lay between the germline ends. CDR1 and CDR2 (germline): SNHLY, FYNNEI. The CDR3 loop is CASKRQPPVITLHF. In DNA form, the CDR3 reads TGTGCCAGCAAAAGACAGCCCCCCGTTATCACCCTCCACTTT.

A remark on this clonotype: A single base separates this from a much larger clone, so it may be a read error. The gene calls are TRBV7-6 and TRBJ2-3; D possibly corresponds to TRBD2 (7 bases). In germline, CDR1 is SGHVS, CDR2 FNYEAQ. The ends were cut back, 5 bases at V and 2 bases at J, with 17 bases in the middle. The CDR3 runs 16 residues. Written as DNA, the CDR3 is TGTGCCAGCAGCCCAAGTCCGCGGGGGCCCACAGATACGCAGTATTTT. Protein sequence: CASSPSPRGPTDTQYF.

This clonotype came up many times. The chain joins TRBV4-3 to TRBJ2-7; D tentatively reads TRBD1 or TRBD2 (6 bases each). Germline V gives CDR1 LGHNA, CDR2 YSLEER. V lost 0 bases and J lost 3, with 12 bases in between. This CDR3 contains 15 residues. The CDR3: CASSQDEGGYYEQYF. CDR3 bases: TGCGCCAGCAGCCAAGATGAGGGGGGCTACTACGAGCAGTACTTC.

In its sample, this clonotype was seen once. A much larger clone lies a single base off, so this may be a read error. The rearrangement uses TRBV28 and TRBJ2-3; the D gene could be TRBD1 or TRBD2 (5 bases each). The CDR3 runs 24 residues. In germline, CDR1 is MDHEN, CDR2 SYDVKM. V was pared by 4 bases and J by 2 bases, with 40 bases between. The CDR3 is CASSSPPPGRGSSRDGENTDTQYF. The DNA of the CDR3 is TGTGCCAGCAGTTCCCCTCCCCCGGGACGAGGTTCAAGCAGAGACGGAGAGAACACAGATACGCAGTATTTT. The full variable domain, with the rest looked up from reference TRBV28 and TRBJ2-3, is DVKVTQSSRYLVKRTGEKVFLECVQDMDHENMFWYRQDPGLGLRLIYFSYDVKMKEKGDIPEGYSVSREKKERFSLILESASTNQTSMYLCASSSPPPGRGSSRDGENTDTQYFGPGTRLTVL.

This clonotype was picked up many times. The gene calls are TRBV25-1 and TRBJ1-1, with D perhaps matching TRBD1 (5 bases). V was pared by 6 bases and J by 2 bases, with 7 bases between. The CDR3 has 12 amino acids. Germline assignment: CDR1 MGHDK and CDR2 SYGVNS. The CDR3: CASRTANTEAFF. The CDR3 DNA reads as TGTGCCAGCAGGACAGCTAACACTGAAGCTTTCTTT.

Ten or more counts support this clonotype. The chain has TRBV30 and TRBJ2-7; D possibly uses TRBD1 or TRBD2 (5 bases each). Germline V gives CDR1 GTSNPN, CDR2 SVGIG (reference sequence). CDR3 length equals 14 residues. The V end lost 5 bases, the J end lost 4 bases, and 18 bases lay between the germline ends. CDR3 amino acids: CAWGRLGTPYEQYF. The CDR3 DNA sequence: TGTGCCTGGGGAAGACTCGGGACCCCTTACGAGCAGTACTTC. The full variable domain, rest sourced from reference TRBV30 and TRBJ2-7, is SQTIHQWPATLVQPVGSPLSLECTVEGTSNPNLYWYRQAAGRGLQLLFYSVGIGQISSEVPQNLSASRPQDRQFILSSKKLLLSDSGFYLCAWGRLGTPYEQYFGPGTRLTVT.

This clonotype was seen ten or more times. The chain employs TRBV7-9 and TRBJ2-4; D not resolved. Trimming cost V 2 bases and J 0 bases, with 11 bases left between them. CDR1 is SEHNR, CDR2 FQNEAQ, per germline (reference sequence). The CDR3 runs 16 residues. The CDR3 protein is CASSLFPAIAKNIQYF. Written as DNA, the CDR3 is TGTGCCAGCAGCTTATTCCCTGCGATAGCCAAAAACATTCAGTACTTC.

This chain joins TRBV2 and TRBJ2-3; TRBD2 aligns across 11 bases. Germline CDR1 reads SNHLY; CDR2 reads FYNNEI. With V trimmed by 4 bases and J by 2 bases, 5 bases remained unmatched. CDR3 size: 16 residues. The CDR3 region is CASSVFSGGDTDTQYF. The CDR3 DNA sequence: TGTGCCAGCAGTGTGTTTAGCGGGGGGGACACAGATACGCAGTATTTT.

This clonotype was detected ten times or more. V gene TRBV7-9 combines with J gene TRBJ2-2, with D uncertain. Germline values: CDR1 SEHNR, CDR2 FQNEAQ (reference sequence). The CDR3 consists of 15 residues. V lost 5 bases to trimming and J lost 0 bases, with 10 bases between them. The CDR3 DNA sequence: TGTGCCAGCAGCCCCGGACCAGCGAACACCGGGGAGCTGTTTTTT. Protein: CASSPGPANTGELFF.

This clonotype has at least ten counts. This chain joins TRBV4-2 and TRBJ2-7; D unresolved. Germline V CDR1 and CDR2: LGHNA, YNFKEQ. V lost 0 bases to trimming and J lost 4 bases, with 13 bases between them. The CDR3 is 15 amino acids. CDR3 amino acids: CASSQDSGLGYEQYF. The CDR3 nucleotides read TGTGCCAGCAGCCAAGATTCCGGGTTGGGTTACGAGCAGTACTTC.

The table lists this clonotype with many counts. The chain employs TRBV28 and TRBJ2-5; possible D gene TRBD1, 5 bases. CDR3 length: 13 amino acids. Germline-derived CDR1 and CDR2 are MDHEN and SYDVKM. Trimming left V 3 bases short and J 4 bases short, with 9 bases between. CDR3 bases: TGTGCCAGCAGTTTGACAGCACGAGAGACCCAGTACTTC. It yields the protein CASSLTARETQYF.

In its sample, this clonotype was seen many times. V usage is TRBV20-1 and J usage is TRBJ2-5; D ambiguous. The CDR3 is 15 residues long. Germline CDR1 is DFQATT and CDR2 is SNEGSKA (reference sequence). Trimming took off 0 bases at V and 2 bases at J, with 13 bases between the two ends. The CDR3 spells CSARDPQADQETQYF. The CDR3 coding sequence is TGCAGTGCTAGAGATCCCCAGGCTGATCAAGAGACCCAGTACTTC.

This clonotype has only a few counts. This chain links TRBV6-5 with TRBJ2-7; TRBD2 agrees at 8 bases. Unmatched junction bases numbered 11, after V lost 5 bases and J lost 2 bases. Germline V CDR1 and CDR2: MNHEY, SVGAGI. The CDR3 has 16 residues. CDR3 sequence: CASSPFFPGGAYEQYF. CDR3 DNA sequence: TGTGCCAGCAGTCCGTTCTTTCCCGGGGGGGCCTACGAGCAGTACTTC.

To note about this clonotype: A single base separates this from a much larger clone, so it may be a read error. CDR3 region: CASSSPPGLAGGAHEQFF. DNA for the CDR3: TGTGCCAGCAGTTCCCCACCCGGTCTAGCGGGGGGGGCTCATGAGCAGTTCTTC. The chain carries TRBV12-3 or TRBV12-4 and TRBJ2-1; TRBD2 agrees at 12 bases. This CDR3 has 18 residues. V lost 4 bases and J lost 8; bases outside the gene matches: 15.

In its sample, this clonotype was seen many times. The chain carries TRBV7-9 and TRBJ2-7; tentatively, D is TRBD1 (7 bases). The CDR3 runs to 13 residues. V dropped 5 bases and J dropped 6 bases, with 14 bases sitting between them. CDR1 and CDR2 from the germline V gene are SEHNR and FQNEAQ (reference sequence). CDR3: CASSPRDSSEQYF. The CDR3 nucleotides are TGTGCCAGCAGCCCGCGGGACAGTAGCGAGCAGTACTTC.

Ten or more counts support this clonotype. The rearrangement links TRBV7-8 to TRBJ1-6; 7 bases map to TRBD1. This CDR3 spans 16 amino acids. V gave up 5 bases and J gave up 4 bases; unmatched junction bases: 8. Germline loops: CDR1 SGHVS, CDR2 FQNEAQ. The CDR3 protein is CASSVDRVPYNSPLHF. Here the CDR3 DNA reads TGTGCCAGCAGCGTAGACAGGGTGCCTTATAATTCACCCCTCCACTTT.

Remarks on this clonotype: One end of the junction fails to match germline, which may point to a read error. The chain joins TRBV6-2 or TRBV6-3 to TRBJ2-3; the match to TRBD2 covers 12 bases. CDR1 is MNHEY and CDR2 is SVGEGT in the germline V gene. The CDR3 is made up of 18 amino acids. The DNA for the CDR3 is TGTGTCAGCACCCTGGGGACTAGCGGGTTTCCCCGCACAGATACGCAGTATTTT. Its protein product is CVSTLGTSGFPRTDTQYF.

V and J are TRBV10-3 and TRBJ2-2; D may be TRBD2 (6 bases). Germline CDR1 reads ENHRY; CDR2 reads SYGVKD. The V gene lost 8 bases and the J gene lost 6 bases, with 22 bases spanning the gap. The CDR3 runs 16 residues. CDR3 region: CAILTSSGDLAGELFF. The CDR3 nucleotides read TGTGCCATCCTCACTAGCTCCGGAGATTTAGCCGGGGAGCTGTTTTTT.

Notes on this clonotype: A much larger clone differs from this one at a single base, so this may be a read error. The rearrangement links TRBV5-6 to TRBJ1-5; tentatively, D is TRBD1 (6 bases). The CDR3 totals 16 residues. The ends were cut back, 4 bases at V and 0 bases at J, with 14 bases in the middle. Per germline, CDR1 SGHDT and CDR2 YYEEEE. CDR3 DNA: TGTGCCAGCAGCCTCCAGCGGACAGATAGCAATCAGCCCCAGCATTTT. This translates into CASSLQRTDSNQPQHF.

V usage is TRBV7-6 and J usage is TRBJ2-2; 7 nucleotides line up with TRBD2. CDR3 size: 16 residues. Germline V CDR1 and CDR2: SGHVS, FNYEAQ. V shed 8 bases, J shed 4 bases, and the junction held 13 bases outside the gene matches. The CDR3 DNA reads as TGTGCCAGCGGGATAGGGGCTAGCGGCCTCACCGGGGAGCTGTTTTTT. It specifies CASGIGASGLTGELFF.

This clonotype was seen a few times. Here the CDR3 DNA reads TGTGCCAGCAGCTTGGAGGCGGAATACGAGCAGTACTTC. The encoded protein is CASSLEAEYEQYF. This chain uses TRBV5-8 with TRBJ2-7; D gene uncertain. This CDR3 is built from 13 residues. Trimming stripped 0 bases from V and 4 bases from J, with 8 bases between. Germline V CDR1 and CDR2: SGHTS, YDEGEE.

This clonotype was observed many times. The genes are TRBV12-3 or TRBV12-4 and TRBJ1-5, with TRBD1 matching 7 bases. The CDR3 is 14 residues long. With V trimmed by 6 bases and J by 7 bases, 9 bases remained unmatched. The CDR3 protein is CASSPRQGKQPQHF. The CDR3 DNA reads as TGTGCCAGCAGCCCTAGACAGGGAAAACAGCCCCAGCATTTT.

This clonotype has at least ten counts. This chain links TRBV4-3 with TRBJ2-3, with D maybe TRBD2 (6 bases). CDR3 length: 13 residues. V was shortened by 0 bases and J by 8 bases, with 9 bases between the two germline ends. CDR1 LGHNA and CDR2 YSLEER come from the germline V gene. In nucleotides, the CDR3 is TGCGCCAGCAGCCAAGATAGCGGAGGTACGCAGTATTTT. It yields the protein CASSQDSGGTQYF.